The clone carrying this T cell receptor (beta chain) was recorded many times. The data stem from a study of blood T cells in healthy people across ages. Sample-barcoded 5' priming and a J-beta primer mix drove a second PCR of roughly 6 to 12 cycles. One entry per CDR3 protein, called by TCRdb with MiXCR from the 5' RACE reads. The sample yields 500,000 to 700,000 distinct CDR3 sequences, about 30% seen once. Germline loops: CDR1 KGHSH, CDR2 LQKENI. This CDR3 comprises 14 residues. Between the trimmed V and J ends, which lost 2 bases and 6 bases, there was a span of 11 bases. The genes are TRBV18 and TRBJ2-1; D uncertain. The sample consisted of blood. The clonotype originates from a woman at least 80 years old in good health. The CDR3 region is CASSPYRVSNEQFF. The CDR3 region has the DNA TGTGCCAGCTCACCATACCGAGTCAGCAATGAGCAGTTCTTC.